The TCR beta chain described here comes from a study of OX40 agonist ivuxolimab in advanced cancers. Study conclusions and caveats: Partial responders dosed at 0.1-3.0 mg/kg displayed clonal expansion ranking among the lowest.

The CDR3 contains 15 residues. Unmatched junction bases numbered 2, after V lost 3 bases and J lost 0 bases. CDR1 and CDR2 from the germline V gene are KGHSH and LQKENI. As for this clone: Antigen unknown.

This table comes from immunoSEQ multiplex PCR, and its TCRdb copy is limited to in-frame clones, with some not included. Of approximately 96,000 clones listed, roughly 88% were seen once; the top ten hold 1.5% to 2%. The sequence derives from an adult with an advanced solid tumor such as melanoma, head and neck, liver or kidney cancer. Sequencing was performed on CD4+ or CD8+ T cells sorted from blood, taken in a trial of the OX40 agonist ivuxolimab. V and J are TRBV18 and TRBJ1-3; 7 bases line up with TRBD1. The CDR3: CASSPRDSSGNTIYF. DNA for the CDR3: TGTGCCAGCTCACCTAGGGACAGCTCTGGAAACACCATATATTTT.